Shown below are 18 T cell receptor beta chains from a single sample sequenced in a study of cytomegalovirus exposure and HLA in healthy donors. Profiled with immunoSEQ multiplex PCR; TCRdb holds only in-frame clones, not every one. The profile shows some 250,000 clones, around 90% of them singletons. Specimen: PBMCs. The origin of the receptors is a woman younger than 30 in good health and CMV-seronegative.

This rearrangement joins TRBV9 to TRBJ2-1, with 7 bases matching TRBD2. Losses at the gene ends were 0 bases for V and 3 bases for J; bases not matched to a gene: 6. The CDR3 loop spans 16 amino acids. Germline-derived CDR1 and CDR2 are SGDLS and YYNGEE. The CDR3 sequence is CASSVGGGGDYNEQFF. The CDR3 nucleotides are TGTGCCAGCAGCGTAGGGGGCGGGGGAGACTACAATGAGCAGTTCTTC.

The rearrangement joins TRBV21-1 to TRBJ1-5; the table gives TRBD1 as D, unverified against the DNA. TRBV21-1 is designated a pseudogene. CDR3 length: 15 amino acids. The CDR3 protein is CASSKEGTGNQPQHF. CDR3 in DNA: TGTGCCAGCAGCAAAGAGGGGACAGGGAATCAGCCCCAGCATTTT.

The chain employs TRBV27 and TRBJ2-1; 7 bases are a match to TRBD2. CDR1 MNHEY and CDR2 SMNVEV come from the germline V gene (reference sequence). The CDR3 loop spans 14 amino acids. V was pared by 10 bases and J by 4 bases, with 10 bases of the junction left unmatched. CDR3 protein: CATSTSAVYNEQFF. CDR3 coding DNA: TGTGCCACCTCCACTAGCGCCGTGTACAATGAGCAGTTCTTC.

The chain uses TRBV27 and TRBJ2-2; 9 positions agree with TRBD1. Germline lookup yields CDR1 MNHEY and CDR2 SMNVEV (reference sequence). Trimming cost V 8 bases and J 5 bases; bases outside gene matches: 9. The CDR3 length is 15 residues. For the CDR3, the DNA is TGTGCCAGCTCTACTCGGACAGGGGATACCGGGGAGCTGTTTTTT. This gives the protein CASSTRTGDTGELFF.

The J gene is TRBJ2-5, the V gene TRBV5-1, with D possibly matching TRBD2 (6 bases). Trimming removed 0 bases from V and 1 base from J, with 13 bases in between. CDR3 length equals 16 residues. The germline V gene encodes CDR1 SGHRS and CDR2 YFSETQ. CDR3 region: CASSLAPGSGQETQYF. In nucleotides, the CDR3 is TGCGCCAGCAGCTTGGCCCCCGGGAGCGGCCAAGAGACCCAGTACTTC.

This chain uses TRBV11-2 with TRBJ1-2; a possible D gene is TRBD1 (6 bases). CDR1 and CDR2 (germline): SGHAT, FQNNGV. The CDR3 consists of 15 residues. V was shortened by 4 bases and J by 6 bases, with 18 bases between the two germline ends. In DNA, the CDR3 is TGTGCCAGCAGCTCGACGAAGGGACATCCGGATGGCTACACCTTC. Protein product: CASSSTKGHPDGYTF.

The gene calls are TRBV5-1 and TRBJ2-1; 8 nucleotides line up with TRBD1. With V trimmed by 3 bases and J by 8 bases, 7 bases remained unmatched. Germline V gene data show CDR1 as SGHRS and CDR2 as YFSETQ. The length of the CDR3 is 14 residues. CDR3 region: CASSSAAGGDEQFF. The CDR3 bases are TGCGCCAGCAGCTCCGCGGCAGGGGGCGATGAGCAGTTCTTC.

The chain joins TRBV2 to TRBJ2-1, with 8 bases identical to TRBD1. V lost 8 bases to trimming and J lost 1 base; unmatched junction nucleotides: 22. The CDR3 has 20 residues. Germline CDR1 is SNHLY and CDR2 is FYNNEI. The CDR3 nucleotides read TGTGCCAGCGTTTTTAAAGTCTCGGGACAGGACCAAAATTCCTACAATGAGCAGTTCTTC. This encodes CASVFKVSGQDQNSYNEQFF.

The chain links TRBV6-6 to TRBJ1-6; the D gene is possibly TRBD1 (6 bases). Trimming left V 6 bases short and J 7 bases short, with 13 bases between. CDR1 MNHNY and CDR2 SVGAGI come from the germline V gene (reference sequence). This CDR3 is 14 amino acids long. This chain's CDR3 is CASSFRGENSPLHF. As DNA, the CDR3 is TGTGCCAGCAGCTTCAGGGGTGAGAATTCACCCCTCCACTTT.

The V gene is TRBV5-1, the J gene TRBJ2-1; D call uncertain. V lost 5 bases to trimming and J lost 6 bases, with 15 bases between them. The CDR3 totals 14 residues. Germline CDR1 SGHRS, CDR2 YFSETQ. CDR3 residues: CASRSSSLGNEQFF. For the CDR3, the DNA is TGCGCCAGCAGGTCTAGTTCATTAGGCAATGAGCAGTTCTTC. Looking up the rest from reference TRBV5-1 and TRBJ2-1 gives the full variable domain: KAGVTQTPRYLIKTRGQQVTLSCSPISGHRSVSWYQQTPGQGLQFLFEYFSETQRNKGNFPGRFSGRQFSNSRSEMNVSTLELGDSALYLCASRSSSLGNEQFFGPGTRLTVL.

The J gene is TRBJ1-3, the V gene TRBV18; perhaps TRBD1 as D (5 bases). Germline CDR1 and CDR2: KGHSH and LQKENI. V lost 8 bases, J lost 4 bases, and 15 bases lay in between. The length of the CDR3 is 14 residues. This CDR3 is CASPGGSLGNTIYF. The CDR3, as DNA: TGTGCCAGCCCCGGGGGATCTCTGGGAAACACCATATATTTT. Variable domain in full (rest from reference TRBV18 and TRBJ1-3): NAGVMQNPRHLVRRRGQEARLRCSPMKGHSHVYWYRQLPEEGLKFMVYLQKENIIDESGMPKERFSAEFPKEGPSILRIQQVVRGDSAAYFCASPGGSLGNTIYFGEGSWLTVV.

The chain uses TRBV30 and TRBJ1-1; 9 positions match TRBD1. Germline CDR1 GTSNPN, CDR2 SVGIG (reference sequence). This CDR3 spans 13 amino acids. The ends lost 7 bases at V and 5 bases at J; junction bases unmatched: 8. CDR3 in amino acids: CAYLQGAGTEAFF. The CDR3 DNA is TGTGCCTATTTACAGGGGGCCGGGACTGAAGCTTTCTTT.

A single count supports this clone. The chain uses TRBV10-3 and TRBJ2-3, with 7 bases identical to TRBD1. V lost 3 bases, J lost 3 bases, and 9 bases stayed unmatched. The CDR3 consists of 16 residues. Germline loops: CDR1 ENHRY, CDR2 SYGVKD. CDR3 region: CAISDATGALTDTQYF. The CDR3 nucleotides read TGTGCCATCAGTGATGCTACAGGGGCTCTAACAGATACGCAGTATTTT.

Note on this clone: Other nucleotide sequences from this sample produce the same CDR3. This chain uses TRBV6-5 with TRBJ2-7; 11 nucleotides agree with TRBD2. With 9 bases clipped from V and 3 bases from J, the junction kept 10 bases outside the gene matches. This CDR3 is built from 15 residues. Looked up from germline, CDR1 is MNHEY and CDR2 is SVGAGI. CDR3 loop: CASRETSGAFYEQYV. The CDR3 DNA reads TGTGCCAGTAGGGAGACTAGCGGGGCTTTCTACGAGCAGTACGTC.

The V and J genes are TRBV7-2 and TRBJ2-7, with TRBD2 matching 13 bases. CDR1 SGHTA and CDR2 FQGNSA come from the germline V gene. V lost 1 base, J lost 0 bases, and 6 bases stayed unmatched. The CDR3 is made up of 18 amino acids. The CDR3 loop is CASSLEGTSGAYSYEQYF. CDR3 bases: TGTGCCAGCAGCTTAGAAGGGACTAGCGGGGCCTACTCCTACGAGCAGTACTTC.

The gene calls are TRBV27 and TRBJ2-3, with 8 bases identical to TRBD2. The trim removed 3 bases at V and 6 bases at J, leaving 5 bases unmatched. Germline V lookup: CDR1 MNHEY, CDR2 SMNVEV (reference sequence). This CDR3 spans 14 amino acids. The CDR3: CASSLSSGADTQYF. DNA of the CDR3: TGTGCCAGCAGTTTGAGTAGCGGGGCTGATACGCAGTATTTT.

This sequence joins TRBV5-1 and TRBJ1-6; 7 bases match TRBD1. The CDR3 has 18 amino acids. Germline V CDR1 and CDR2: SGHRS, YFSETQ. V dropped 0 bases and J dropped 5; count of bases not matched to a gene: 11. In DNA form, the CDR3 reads TGCGCCAGCAGCTTGGGACAGGGACTAGGGCTCGATAATTCACCCCTCCACTTT. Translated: CASSLGQGLGLDNSPLHF.

The CDR3 is CASSLDRYAGNEQFF. In nucleotides, the CDR3 is TGTGCCAGCAGCTTAGATCGGTACGCGGGGAATGAGCAGTTCTTC. This rearrangement joins TRBV11-2 to TRBJ2-1, with D possibly TRBD2 on 6 matching bases. Between the trimmed V and J ends, which lost 0 bases and 7 bases, there was a span of 13 bases. Germline V gene sequence: CDR1 SGHAT, CDR2 FQNNGV. The CDR3 runs 15 residues. Complete variable domain (other parts from reference TRBV11-2 and TRBJ2-1): EAGVAQSPRYKIIEKRQSVAFWCNPISGHATLYWYQQILGQGPKLLIQFQNNGVVDDSQLPKDRFSAERLKGVDSTLKIQPAKLEDSAVYLCASSLDRYAGNEQFFGPGTRLTVL.